Below, one T cell receptor beta chain is given with its context. The junction differs from germline at one of its ends, possibly a read error. This sample is drawn from a study of blood T cell repertoires in COVID-19. The method was immunoSEQ multiplex PCR; TCRdb's version includes in-frame clones alone and lacks a portion of them. The sample shows roughly 140,000 clones, 80% of them seen only once. CDR3 size: 15 residues. Germline-derived CDR1 and CDR2 are SGHTA and FQGTGA. The V gene is TRBV7-3, the J gene TRBJ2-1; 10 nucleotides line up with TRBD2. Sequenced input: peripheral blood. The sequence was obtained from a man aged 55 to 70 with acute or convalescent COVID-19. The CDR3 nucleotides are TGTGCTAGCAGTGCAGGGACTAGCGCCTACAATGAGCAGTTCTTC. The encoded protein is CASSAGTSAYNEQFF. The full variable domain, its missing parts supplied by reference TRBV7-3 and TRBJ2-1, is GAGVSQTPSNKVTEKGKYVELRCDPISGHTALYWYRQSLGQGPEFLIYFQGTGAADDSGLPNDRFFAVRPEGSVSTLKIQRTERGDSAVYLCASSAGTSAYNEQFFGPGTRLTVL.